This T cell receptor beta chain emerged from a study of blood T cells in healthy people across ages. Notes on the study in general: TCR beta diversity was tightly associated with the proportion of naive T cells. Greater diversity and more naive CD4+ cells were seen in long-lived donors than in aged donors.

A second about 7 to 12 cycle PCR used barcoded and J-beta primers. Each TCR beta cDNA got a 12-nucleotide random molecular identifier. TCRdb independently ran MiXCR on the 5' RACE reads; one entry per CDR3 protein. Of fewer than 900,000 distinct CDR3 sequences listed, roughly 44% are singletons. CDR1 LNHDA and CDR2 SQIVND come from the germline V gene (reference sequence). V lost 4 bases and J 0 bases, leaving 10 bases between the germline ends. This CDR3 contains 16 residues. On this clonotype itself: Its antigen is not identified.

The genes are TRBV19 and TRBJ2-6; D may match TRBD1 or TRBD2 (5 bases each). The sample taken for sequencing was blood. This clonotype was obtained from a woman aged 60 to 75 in good health. Written as DNA, the CDR3 is TGTGCCAGTAGTAGGGGACGTTACTCTGGGGCCAACGTCCTGACTTTC. As protein: CASSRGRYSGANVLTF.